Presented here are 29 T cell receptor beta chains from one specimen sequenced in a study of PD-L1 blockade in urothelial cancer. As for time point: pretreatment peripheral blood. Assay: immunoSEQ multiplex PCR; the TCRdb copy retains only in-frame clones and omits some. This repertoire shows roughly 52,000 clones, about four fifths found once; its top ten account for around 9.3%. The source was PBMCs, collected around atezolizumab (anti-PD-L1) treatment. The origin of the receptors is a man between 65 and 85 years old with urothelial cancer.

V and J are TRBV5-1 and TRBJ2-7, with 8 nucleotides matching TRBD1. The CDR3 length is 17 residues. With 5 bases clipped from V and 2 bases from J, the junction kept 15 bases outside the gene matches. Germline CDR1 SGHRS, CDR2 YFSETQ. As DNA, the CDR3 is TGCGCCAGCAGTCTAGACCCTCCGGGACAGGCGACCTACGAGCAGTACTTC. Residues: CASSLDPPGQATYEQYF. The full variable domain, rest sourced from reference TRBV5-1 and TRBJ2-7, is KAGVTQTPRYLIKTRGQQVTLSCSPISGHRSVSWYQQTPGQGLQFLFEYFSETQRNKGNFPGRFSGRQFSNSRSEMNVSTLELGDSALYLCASSLDPPGQATYEQYFGPGTRLTVT.

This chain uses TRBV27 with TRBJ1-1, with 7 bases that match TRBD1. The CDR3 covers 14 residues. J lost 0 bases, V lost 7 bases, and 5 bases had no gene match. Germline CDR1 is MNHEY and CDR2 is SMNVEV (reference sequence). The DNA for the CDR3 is TGTGCCAGCAAGAACGACAGGGTGAACACTGAAGCTTTCTTT. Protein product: CASKNDRVNTEAFF.

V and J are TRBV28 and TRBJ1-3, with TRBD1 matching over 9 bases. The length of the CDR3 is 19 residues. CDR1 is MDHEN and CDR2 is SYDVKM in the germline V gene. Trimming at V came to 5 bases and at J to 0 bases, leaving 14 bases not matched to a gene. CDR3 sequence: CASSTPGQGPVFSGNTIYF. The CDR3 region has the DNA TGTGCCAGCAGTACCCCGGGACAGGGCCCCGTTTTCTCTGGAAACACCATATATTTT.

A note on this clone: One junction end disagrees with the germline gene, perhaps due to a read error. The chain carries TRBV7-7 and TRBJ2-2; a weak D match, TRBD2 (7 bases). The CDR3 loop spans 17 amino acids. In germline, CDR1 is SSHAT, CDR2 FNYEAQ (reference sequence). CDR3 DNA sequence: TGTGCTAGCAGCCCGGACCCCTTGCAGGGAGGGGGCGGGGAGCTGTTTTTT. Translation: CASSPDPLQGGGGELFF.

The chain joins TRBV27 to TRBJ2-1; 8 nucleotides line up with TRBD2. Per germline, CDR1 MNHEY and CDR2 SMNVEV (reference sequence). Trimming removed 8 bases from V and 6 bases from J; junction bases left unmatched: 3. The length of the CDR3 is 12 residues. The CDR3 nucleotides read TGTGCCAGCCACCGGGGGGGCAATGAGCAGTTCTTC. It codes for CASHRGGNEQFF.

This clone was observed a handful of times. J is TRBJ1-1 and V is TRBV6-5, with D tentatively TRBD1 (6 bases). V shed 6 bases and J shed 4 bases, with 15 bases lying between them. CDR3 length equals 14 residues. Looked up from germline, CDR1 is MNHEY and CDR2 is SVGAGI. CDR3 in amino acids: CASRPTGYATEAFF. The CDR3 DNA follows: TGTGCCAGCAGGCCCACAGGGTATGCCACTGAAGCTTTCTTT.

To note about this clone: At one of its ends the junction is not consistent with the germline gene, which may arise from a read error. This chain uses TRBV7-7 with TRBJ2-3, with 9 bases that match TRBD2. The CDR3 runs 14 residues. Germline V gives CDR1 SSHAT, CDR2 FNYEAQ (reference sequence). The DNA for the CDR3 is TGTGCTAGCAGCTTGCGGGAGGGCCAGGGCACGCAGTATTTT. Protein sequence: CASSLREGQGTQYF.

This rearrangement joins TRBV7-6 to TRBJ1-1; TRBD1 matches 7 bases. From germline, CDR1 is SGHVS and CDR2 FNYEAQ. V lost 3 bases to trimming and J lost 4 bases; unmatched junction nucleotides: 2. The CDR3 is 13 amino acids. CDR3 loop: CASSLTGTTEAFF. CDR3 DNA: TGTGCCAGCAGCTTGACAGGGACCACTGAAGCTTTCTTT.

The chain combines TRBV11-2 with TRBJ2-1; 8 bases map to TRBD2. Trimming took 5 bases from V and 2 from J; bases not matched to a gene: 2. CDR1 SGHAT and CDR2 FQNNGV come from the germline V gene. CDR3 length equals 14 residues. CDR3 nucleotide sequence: TGTGCCAGCAGCCTGGGACTAGCCTACAATGAGCAGTTCTTC. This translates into CASSLGLAYNEQFF.

The CDR3 coding sequence is TGTGCCAGCAGCTCGGGACAGGGGAGGAAATACCCTAACTATGGCTACACCTTC. Its protein product is CASSSGQGRKYPNYGYTF. The chain recombines TRBV7-9 with TRBJ1-2, with TRBD1 identical over 10 bases. The germline V gene encodes CDR1 SEHNR and CDR2 FQNEAQ (reference sequence). V lost 4 bases, J lost 0 bases, and 11 bases stayed unmatched. The CDR3 is made up of 18 amino acids. The full variable domain, completed using reference TRBV7-9 and TRBJ1-2, is DTGVSQNPRHKITKRGQNVTFRCDPISEHNRLYWYRQTLGQGPEFLTYFQNEAQLEKSRLLSDRFSAERPKGSFSTLEIQRTEQGDSAMYLCASSSGQGRKYPNYGYTFGSGTRLTVV.

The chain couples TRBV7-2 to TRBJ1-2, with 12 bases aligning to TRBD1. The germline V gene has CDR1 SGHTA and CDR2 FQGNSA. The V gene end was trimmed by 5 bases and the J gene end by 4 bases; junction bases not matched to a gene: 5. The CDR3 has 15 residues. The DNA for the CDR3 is TGTGCCAGCAGCCCTGGGACAGGGGGCGGCTATGGCTACACCTTC. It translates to CASSPGTGGGYGYTF.

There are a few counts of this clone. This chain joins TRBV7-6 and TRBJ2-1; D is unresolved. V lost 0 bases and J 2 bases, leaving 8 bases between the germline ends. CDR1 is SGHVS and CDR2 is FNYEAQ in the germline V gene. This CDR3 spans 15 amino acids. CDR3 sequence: CASSLAAKPYNEQFF. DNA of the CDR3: TGTGCCAGCAGCTTAGCAGCGAAACCCTACAATGAGCAGTTCTTC.

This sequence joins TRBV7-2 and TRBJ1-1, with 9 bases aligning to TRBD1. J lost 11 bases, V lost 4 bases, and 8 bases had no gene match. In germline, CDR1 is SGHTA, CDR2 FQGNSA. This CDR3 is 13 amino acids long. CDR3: CASSSQQGARAFF. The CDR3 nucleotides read TGTGCCAGCAGCTCCCAACAGGGGGCTAGGGCTTTCTTT.

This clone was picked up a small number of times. The CDR3 spells CSVALAGPYSYEQYF. In DNA form, the CDR3 reads TGCAGCGTTGCACTAGCGGGACCATACTCCTACGAGCAGTACTTC. The J gene is TRBJ2-7, the V gene TRBV29-1; 10 nucleotides align to TRBD2. Trimming at V came to 4 bases and at J to 0 bases, leaving 6 bases not matched to a gene. Germline V gene lookup returns CDR1 SQVTM and CDR2 ANQGSEA. CDR3 length equals 15 residues.

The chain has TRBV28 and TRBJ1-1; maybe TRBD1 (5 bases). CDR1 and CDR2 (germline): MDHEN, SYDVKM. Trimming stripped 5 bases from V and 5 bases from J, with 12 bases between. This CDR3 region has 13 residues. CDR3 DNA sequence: TGTGCCAGCAGTCGAGACAGCCGAACTGAAGCTTTCTTT. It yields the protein CASSRDSRTEAFF.

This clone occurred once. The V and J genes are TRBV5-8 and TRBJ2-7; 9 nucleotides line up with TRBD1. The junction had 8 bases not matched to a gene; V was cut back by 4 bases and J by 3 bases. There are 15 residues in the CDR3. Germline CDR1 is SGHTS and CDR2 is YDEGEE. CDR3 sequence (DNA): TGTGCCAGCAGCAGGGACAGGGTTGGGGACTACGAGCAGTACTTC. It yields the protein CASSRDRVGDYEQYF.

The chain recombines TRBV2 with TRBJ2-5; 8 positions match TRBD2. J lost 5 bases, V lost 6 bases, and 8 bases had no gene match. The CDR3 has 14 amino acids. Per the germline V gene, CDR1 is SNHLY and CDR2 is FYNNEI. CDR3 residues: CASRYSGSRETQYF. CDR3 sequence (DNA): TGTGCCAGCAGGTACAGCGGGAGCAGGGAGACCCAGTACTTC.

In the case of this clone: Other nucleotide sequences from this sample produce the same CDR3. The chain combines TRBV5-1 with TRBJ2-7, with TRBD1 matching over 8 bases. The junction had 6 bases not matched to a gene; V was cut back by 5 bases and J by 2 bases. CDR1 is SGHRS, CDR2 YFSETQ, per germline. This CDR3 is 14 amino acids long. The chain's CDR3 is CASSSGTGPYEQYF. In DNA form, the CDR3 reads TGCGCCAGCAGTTCCGGGACAGGACCCTACGAGCAGTACTTC.

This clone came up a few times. In DNA form, the CDR3 reads TGTGCCAGCAGCGTAGACAGTAGGAGCACAGATACGCAGTATTTT. Its translation: CASSVDSRSTDTQYF. V usage is TRBV4-2 and J usage is TRBJ2-3, with TRBD1 as a possible D gene (5 bases). The germline V gene has CDR1 LGHNA and CDR2 YNFKEQ. The length of the CDR3 is 15 residues. V lost 5 bases and J lost 0, with 12 bases in between.

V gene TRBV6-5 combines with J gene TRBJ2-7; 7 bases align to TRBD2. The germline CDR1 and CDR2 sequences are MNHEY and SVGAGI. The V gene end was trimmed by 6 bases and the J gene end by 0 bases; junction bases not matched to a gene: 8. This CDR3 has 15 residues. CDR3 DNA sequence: TGTGCCAGCAGCCGCCTCGGGGGGAGCTCCTACGAGCAGTACTTC. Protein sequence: CASSRLGGSSYEQYF.

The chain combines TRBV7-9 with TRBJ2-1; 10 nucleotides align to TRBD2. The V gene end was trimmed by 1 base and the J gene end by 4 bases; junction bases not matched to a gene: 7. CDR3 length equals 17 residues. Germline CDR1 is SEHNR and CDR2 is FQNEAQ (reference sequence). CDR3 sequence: CASSLGQLAGHYNEQFF. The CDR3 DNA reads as TGTGCCAGCAGCTTAGGCCAACTAGCGGGACATTACAATGAGCAGTTCTTC.

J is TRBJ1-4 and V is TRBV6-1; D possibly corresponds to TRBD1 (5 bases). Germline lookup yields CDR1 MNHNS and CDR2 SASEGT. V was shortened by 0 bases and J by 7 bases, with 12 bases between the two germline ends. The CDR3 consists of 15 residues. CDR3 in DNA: TGTGCCAGCAGTGAAGCGACAGCTACCCCTGAAAAACTGTTTTTT. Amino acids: CASSEATATPEKLFF.

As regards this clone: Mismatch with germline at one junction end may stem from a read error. The CDR3 spells CASSQDRVHEQYF. The DNA of the CDR3 is TGTGCTAGCAGCCAGGACAGGGTGCACGAGCAGTACTTC. The chain carries TRBV7-7 and TRBJ2-7; 8 bases match TRBD1. There are 13 residues in the CDR3. Germline CDR1 is SSHAT and CDR2 is FNYEAQ (reference sequence).

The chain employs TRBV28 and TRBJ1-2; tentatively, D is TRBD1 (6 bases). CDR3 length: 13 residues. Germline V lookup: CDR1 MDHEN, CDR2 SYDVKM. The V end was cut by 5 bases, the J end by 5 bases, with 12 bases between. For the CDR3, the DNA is TGTGCCAGCAGTACCGGACAGAATTATGGCTACACCTTC. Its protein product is CASSTGQNYGYTF.

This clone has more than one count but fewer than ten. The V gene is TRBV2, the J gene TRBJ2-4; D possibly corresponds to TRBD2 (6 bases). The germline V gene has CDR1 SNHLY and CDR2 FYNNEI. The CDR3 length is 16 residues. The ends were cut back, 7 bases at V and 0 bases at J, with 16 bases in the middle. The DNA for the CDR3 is TGTGCCAGCAAGACTGGAGGGTTGGCAGCCAAAAACATTCAGTACTTC. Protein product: CASKTGGLAAKNIQYF.

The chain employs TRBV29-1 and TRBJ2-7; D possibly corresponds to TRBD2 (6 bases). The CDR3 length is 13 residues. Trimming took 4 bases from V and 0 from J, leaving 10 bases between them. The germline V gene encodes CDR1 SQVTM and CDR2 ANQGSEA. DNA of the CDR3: TGCAGCGTTGGCCGGGACTCCTCCTACGAGCAGTACTTC. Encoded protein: CSVGRDSSYEQYF.

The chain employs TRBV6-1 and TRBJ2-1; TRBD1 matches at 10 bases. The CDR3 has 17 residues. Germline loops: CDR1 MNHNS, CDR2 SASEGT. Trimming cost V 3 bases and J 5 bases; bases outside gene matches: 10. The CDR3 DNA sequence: TGTGCCAGCAGTGACGCTTGGGACAGGGGACCCAACAATGAGCAGTTCTTC. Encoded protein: CASSDAWDRGPNNEQFF.

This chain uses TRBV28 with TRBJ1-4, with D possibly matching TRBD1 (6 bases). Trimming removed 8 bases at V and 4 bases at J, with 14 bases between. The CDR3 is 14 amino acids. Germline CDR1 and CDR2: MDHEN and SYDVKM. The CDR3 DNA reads TGTGCCAGCTGTACGGGCAGGGGTAATGAAAAACTGTTTTTT. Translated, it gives CASCTGRGNEKLFF. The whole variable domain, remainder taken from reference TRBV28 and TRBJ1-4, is DVKVTQSSRYLVKRTGEKVFLECVQDMDHENMFWYRQDPGLGLRLIYFSYDVKMKEKGDIPEGYSVSREKKERFSLILESASTNQTSMYLCASCTGRGNEKLFFGSGTQLSVL.

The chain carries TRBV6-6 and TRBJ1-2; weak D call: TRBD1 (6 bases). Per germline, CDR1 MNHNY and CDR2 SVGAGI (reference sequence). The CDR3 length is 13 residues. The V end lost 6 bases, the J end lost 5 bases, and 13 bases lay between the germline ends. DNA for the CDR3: TGTGCCAGCAGCCCCGGACAGATATATGGCTACACCTTC. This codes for CASSPGQIYGYTF.